This passage covers 21 T cell receptor beta chains from one sample sequenced in a study of T cells expressing NK-cell markers. Following a re-call of the 5' RACE reads, TCRdb has one entry per CDR3 protein and lacks DNA. This table holds almost 450,000 distinct CDR3 sequences. Sequenced: blood T cells: a sorted CD56 or NKG2C T cell subset, CD4+ or CD8+ T cells, or bulk PBMC T cells (not recorded which). These receptor sequences come from a woman aged 18 to 75 in good health.

The chain couples TRBV10-3 to TRBJ2-3; lacking DNA, the TRBD2 call made by TCRdb goes unchecked. From germline, CDR1 is ENHRY and CDR2 SYGVKD. The CDR3 sequence is 13 residues long. The CDR3 sequence is CAILTSGTDTQYF.

The genes are TRBV7-9 and TRBJ2-5. The CDR3 is 13 residues long. The germline V gene encodes CDR1 SEHNR and CDR2 FQNEAQ (reference sequence). The CDR3 protein is CASSADIRKTQYF.

The chain joins TRBV7-2 to TRBJ1-5. This CDR3 has 15 amino acids. The germline gives CDR1 SGHTA, CDR2 FQGNSA. The CDR3 loop is CASSFILAGNQPQHF.

This chain connects TRBV5-5 to TRBJ1-4; TCRdb picks TRBD1, but there is no DNA to check that call. Germline CDR1 SGHKS, CDR2 YYEKEE (reference sequence). The CDR3 has 15 residues. CDR3: CASRAPGQTVEKLFF.

The chain combines TRBV20-1 with TRBJ2-3; absent DNA, TCRdb's TRBD1 call cannot be checked. CDR1 DFQATT and CDR2 SNEGSKA come from the germline V gene (reference sequence). The CDR3 extends over 13 amino acids. CDR3 protein: CSASSEGTDTQYF.

The rearrangement joins TRBV7-2 to TRBJ1-3. The CDR3 spans 16 residues. In germline, CDR1 is SGHTA, CDR2 FQGNSA. Here the CDR3 reads CASSALAGGAGNTIYF.

The gene calls are TRBV7-9 and TRBJ2-3; the TRBD1 assignment by TCRdb is unverifiable without DNA. Germline-derived CDR1 and CDR2 are SEHNR and FQNEAQ (reference sequence). This CDR3 spans 14 amino acids. CDR3 region: CASSWGVGTDTQYF.

The chain employs TRBV6-1 and TRBJ1-1. The CDR3 loop spans 12 amino acids. Germline V gives CDR1 MNHNS, CDR2 SASEGT. This CDR3 is CASRYGPLEAFF.

The J gene is TRBJ1-2, the V gene TRBV29-1. The CDR3 is made up of 12 amino acids. CDR1 and CDR2 from the germline V gene are SQVTM and ANQGSEA. The CDR3 protein is CSAWTANYGYTF.

This chain uses TRBV24-1 with TRBJ2-6; TCRdb outputs TRBD2, but without DNA this stays unchecked. The CDR3 length is 15 residues. Germline assignment: CDR1 KGHDR and CDR2 SFDVKD. The CDR3 here is CATSDRVAGANVLTF.

The chain has TRBV15 and TRBJ2-1; TCRdb's D call, TRBD1, is unchecked because there is no DNA. The length of the CDR3 is 14 residues. Germline V lookup: CDR1 LNHNV, CDR2 YYDKDF (reference sequence). CDR3 amino acids: CATSRGAAYNEQFF.

The chain links TRBV29-1 to TRBJ2-1. In germline, CDR1 is SQVTM, CDR2 ANQGSEA. This CDR3 region has 13 residues. The CDR3 is CSVEYATNNEQFF.

V gene TRBV20-1 combines with J gene TRBJ2-5; TCRdb's assignment of TRBD2 cannot be checked, as there is no DNA. There are 18 residues in the CDR3. Germline CDR1 reads DFQATT; CDR2 reads SNEGSKA (reference sequence). The CDR3 loop reads CSARDLGTSGVRQETQYF.

This rearrangement joins TRBV12-3 or TRBV12-4 to TRBJ2-2. CDR3 size: 15 residues. This CDR3 reads CASSEQTGNTGELFF.

The chain employs TRBV20-1 and TRBJ1-5. The V gene's germline CDR1 is DFQATT and CDR2 SNEGSKA (reference sequence). The CDR3 has 15 amino acids. The CDR3 sequence: CSASRQGGTDQPQHF.

The J gene is TRBJ2-5, the V gene TRBV7-7. Germline CDR1 and CDR2: SSHAT and FNYEAQ (reference sequence). CDR3 length equals 13 residues. The CDR3 spells CASSRNRGETQYF.

The J gene is TRBJ2-1, the V gene TRBV29-1; TCRdb's D call, TRBD1, is unchecked because there is no DNA. The length of the CDR3 is 12 residues. In germline, CDR1 is SQVTM, CDR2 ANQGSEA. Here the CDR3 reads CSVPLGAGEQFF.

V is TRBV5-1 and J is TRBJ2-5; TCRdb outputs TRBD1, but without DNA this stays unchecked. Germline V lookup: CDR1 SGHRS, CDR2 YFSETQ. CDR3 size: 14 residues. CDR3 sequence reads: CASSPGQKQETQYF. Filled out from reference TRBV5-1 and TRBJ2-5, the complete variable domain reads KAGVTQTPRYLIKTRGQQVTLSCSPISGHRSVSWYQQTPGQGLQFLFEYFSETQRNKGNFPGRFSGRQFSNSRSEMNVSTLELGDSALYLCASSPGQKQETQYFGPGTRLLVL.

The chain links TRBV20-1 to TRBJ2-1; TCRdb reports TRBD2, a call that lacks DNA to check it against. The CDR3 extends over 14 amino acids. Germline lookup yields CDR1 DFQATT and CDR2 SNEGSKA (reference sequence). The CDR3 spells CSARLAGAYNEQFF.

The chain has TRBV6-5 and TRBJ1-2; the TCRdb D gene call, TRBD1, has no DNA to confirm it. From germline, CDR1 is MNHEY and CDR2 SVGAGI. The CDR3 is made up of 16 amino acids. The CDR3 loop is CASSLVWSPRPSGYTF.

J is TRBJ2-1 and V is TRBV7-8; TCRdb's D call of TRBD1 is untestable without DNA. Germline V gene lookup returns CDR1 SGHVS and CDR2 FQNEAQ. The CDR3 length is 18 residues. This chain's CDR3 is CASSLGGSGGRSYNEQFF.